This TCR beta chain emerged from a study of blood T cells in healthy people across ages. Study context: Using template switching, researchers captured about one barcoded beta molecule for each two T cells. Study observations and caveats: Unsorted PBMC material precluded a definitive naive versus antigen-experienced comparison. Age brought a roughly linear fall in TCR beta diversity measured per million T cells. Greater diversity and more naive CD4+ cells were seen in long-lived donors than in aged donors.

Through a sample-barcoded 5' primer and a J-beta primer mix, a second PCR was run for roughly 7 to 11 cycles. TCRdb processed the 5' RACE reads anew with MiXCR; each CDR3 protein has one entry. The table shows hundreds of thousands of distinct CDR3 sequences, with over 40% occurring only once. This CDR3 has 11 residues. The V end lost 6 bases, the J end lost 9 bases, and 11 bases lay between the germline ends. This clonotype has just a few counts. The antigen is undetermined. V is TRBV12-3 or TRBV12-4 and J is TRBJ1-1; D call uncertain. The sequence derives from a woman of 80 years or more in good health. The sequenced material came from blood. The CDR3 DNA reads as TGTGCCAGCAGAGTAACATGGCAAGCTTTCTTT. It yields the protein CASRVTWQAFF.